This T cell receptor (beta chain) was recorded in a study of long-term antiretroviral therapy in people with HIV. Study observations and caveats: Older ART regimens may have been in use when blood was drawn between the mid-2000s and the late 2010s.

CDR1 and CDR2 from the germline V gene are SGHTA and FQGNSA. The CDR3 is made up of 16 amino acids. Notes on this clone: Its antigen is not known. The junction shows a germline mismatch at one end, possibly a read error.

A v3.0 immunoSEQ assay was performed at survey level. The assay was immunoSEQ multiplex PCR, and TCRdb's table has in-frame clones only and misses some. The sample yields some 40,000 clones, about 85% seen once. This TCR was recovered from a woman aged 50 to 65 with HIV. The sample was unsorted PBMCs, taken 3.1 years after starting antiretroviral therapy. V usage is TRBV7-2 and J usage is TRBJ2-1; 11 bases fit TRBD2. The CDR3 region has the DNA TGTGCCAGCAGCCTAGCGGGGGGAGGGTCCTACAATGAGCAGTTCTTC. It specifies CASSLAGGGSYNEQFF.